A single sample is the source of the 22 T cell receptor beta chains below, sequenced in a study of low-dose radiotherapy and immunotherapy resistance in tumors. Stated time point: after trial treatment. Treatment here: LDRT plus nivolumab, ipilimumab, low-dose cyclophosphamide and aspirin (RACIN trial). With TRAV- and TRBV-specific primers, first-strand cDNA was made, covering the alpha and beta chains. A constant-region primer paired with the V-primer adapter amplified TCRs over approximately 19 PCR cycles. TCRdb re-called the reads with MiXCR, one entry per CDR3 protein. The sample holds approximately 80,000 distinct CDR3 sequences, 15% to 20% seen once. Sequencing used PBMCs, obtained after low-dose radiotherapy plus immunotherapy. The receptors were sampled from a male donor with prostate cancer.

This clonotype was counted many times. The rearrangement joins TRBV27 to TRBJ1-6; no definite D call. The CDR3 extends over 19 amino acids. The germline CDR1 and CDR2 sequences are MNHEY and SMNVEV (reference sequence). The ends were cut back, 4 bases at V and 8 bases at J, with 27 bases in the middle. The DNA for the CDR3 is TGTGCCAGCAGTTCCCCCCCCACAAACACACAGTTTTTGGATTCACCCCTCCACTTT. This sequence encodes CASSSPPTNTQFLDSPLHF.

This clonotype was seen at least ten times. This chain uses TRBV25-1 with TRBJ2-1; 12 bases match TRBD1. The V and J ends lost 4 bases and 9 bases, in that order; junction bases with no gene match: 7. In germline, CDR1 is MGHDK, CDR2 SYGVNS. There are 15 residues in the CDR3. The CDR3 is CASSAPGTGGGEQFF. The CDR3 nucleotides are TGTGCCAGCAGTGCCCCCGGGACAGGGGGCGGTGAGCAGTTCTTC. Complete variable domain (other parts from reference TRBV25-1 and TRBJ2-1): EADIYQTPRYLVIGTGKKITLECSQTMGHDKMYWYQQDPGMELHLIHYSYGVNSTEKGDLSSESTVSRIRTEHFPLTLESARPSHTSQYLCASSAPGTGGGEQFFGPGTRLTVL.

This clonotype was found many times. The chain carries TRBV20-1 and TRBJ1-6; D might be TRBD1 (5 bases). The V end was cut by 6 bases, the J end by 5 bases, with 14 bases between. Germline V gene lookup returns CDR1 DFQATT and CDR2 SNEGSKA (reference sequence). This CDR3 has 14 residues. CDR3 coding DNA: TGCAGTGCACCCCGGGGACGCGATAATTCACCCCTCCACTTT. Translating gives CSAPRGRDNSPLHF.

About this clonotype itself: Mismatch with germline at one junction end may stem from a read error. This sequence joins TRBV19 and TRBJ2-2; 8 nucleotides agree with TRBD2. This CDR3 contains 16 residues. Germline-derived CDR1 and CDR2 are LNHDA and SQIVND (reference sequence). The CDR3 nucleotides are TGTGCCAGTAGTACAGAGCGGGGGCTCAACATCGGGGAGCTATTTTTT. It encodes CASSTERGLNIGELFF.

This clonotype was seen ten or more times. The chain is built from TRBV20-1 and TRBJ2-2, with TRBD1 as a possible D gene (7 bases). In germline, CDR1 is DFQATT, CDR2 SNEGSKA (reference sequence). The germline V and J ends were trimmed by 5 bases and 7 bases, with 14 bases remaining between them. This CDR3 has 13 residues. The CDR3 DNA is TGCAGTGCTTCGACAGGGCGGGGCGGGGAGCTGTTTTTT. Protein product: CSASTGRGGELFF.

This clonotype was seen at least ten times. V and J are TRBV20-1 and TRBJ1-6; 8 bases map to TRBD1. The CDR3 runs to 14 residues. Trimming removed 6 bases from V and 9 bases from J; junction bases left unmatched: 10. Germline assignment: CDR1 DFQATT and CDR2 SNEGSKA (reference sequence). The CDR3: CSAPLTGDGSPLHF. The CDR3 DNA follows: TGCAGTGCACCCTTGACAGGGGATGGTTCACCCCTCCACTTT.

This clonotype is medium-sized. The chain employs TRBV28 and TRBJ2-7, with TRBD2 matching 8 bases. The germline V gene encodes CDR1 MDHEN and CDR2 SYDVKM. This CDR3 comprises 15 residues. After removal of 6 bases from V and 2 bases from J, the junction contained 9 bases not matched to a gene. The CDR3 is CASRPGSGTTYEQYF. The CDR3 bases are TGTGCCAGCAGGCCCGGTAGCGGGACTACCTACGAGCAGTACTTC.

This clonotype showed up many times. The chain is built from TRBV6-2 or TRBV6-3 and TRBJ2-5; 11 positions match TRBD1. V was pared by 7 bases and J by 5 bases, with 6 bases of the junction left unmatched. Per germline, CDR1 MNHEY and CDR2 SVGEGT. The CDR3 spans 14 residues. The CDR3 protein is CASIGQGAGETQYF. The DNA for the CDR3 is TGTGCCAGCATCGGACAGGGGGCTGGTGAGACCCAGTACTTC.

The table lists this clonotype with many counts. The V gene is TRBV9, the J gene TRBJ2-7; 7 positions agree with TRBD1. The V gene's germline CDR1 is SGDLS and CDR2 YYNGEE. Trimming cost V 4 bases and J 6 bases; bases outside gene matches: 7. The CDR3 runs 13 residues. The CDR3 sequence: CASSLRQGGEQYF. CDR3 DNA: TGTGCCAGCAGCCTTCGACAGGGTGGCGAGCAGTACTTC.

On this clonotype: A single base separates this from a much larger clone, so it may be a read error. The genes are TRBV19 and TRBJ1-1, with D possibly TRBD1 on 5 matching bases. This CDR3 is 16 amino acids long. V was pared by 5 bases and J by 1 base, with 17 bases between. CDR1 and CDR2 (germline): LNHDA, SQIVND (reference sequence). The CDR3 sequence is CASSPQGRHKNTEAFF. The CDR3 DNA is TGTGCCAGTAGTCCCCAGGGCAGGCACAAGAACACTGAAGCTTTCTTT. Using reference TRBV19 and TRBJ1-1 for the parts outside the CDR3, the full variable domain is DGGITQSPKYLFRKEGQNVTLSCEQNLNHDAMYWYRQDPGQGLRLIYYSQIVNDFQKGDIAEGYSVSREKKESFPLTVTSAQKNPTAFYLCASSPQGRHKNTEAFFGQGTRLTVV.

The table lists this clonotype with many counts. The rearrangement uses TRBV19 and TRBJ2-6; the D is unclear. Germline loops: CDR1 LNHDA, CDR2 SQIVND (reference sequence). Trimming cost V 3 bases and J 1 base, with 7 bases left between them. The length of the CDR3 is 15 residues. CDR3 residues: CASSILGSGANVLTF. For the CDR3, the DNA is TGTGCCAGTAGTATTCTGGGGTCTGGGGCCAACGTCCTGACTTTC.

This clonotype was recorded at least ten times. V gene TRBV5-4 combines with J gene TRBJ2-2; D remains ambiguous. With 4 bases removed from V and 1 base from J, the gap between germline ends came to 8 bases. The CDR3 is made up of 14 amino acids. In germline, CDR1 is SGHNT, CDR2 YYREEE (reference sequence). The CDR3 loop is CASSLYKNTGELFF. Here the CDR3 DNA reads TGTGCCAGCAGCCTATACAAGAACACCGGGGAGCTGTTTTTT.

This clonotype was counted ten times or more. The CDR3 DNA is TGCGCCAGCAGTCGACTAGCGGGAGTTTTTAACACCGGGGAGCTGTTTTTT. Its protein is CASSRLAGVFNTGELFF. The gene calls are TRBV10-2 and TRBJ2-2, with 12 bases matching TRBD2. Germline V CDR1 and CDR2: WSHSY, SAAADI. The CDR3 covers 17 residues. The V gene end was trimmed by 5 bases and the J gene end by 2 bases; junction bases not matched to a gene: 6.

This clonotype was observed at least ten times. This chain links TRBV7-2 with TRBJ2-2; D may be TRBD2 (6 bases). Trimming removed 4 bases at V and 5 bases at J, with 14 bases between. Germline V gives CDR1 SGHTA, CDR2 FQGNSA. The CDR3 totals 15 residues. CDR3 nucleotides: TGTGCCAGCAGCTCGGCCGGGGCGGGGACCGGGGAGCTGTTTTTT. Amino acids: CASSSAGAGTGELFF.

This clonotype has at least ten counts. This chain connects TRBV10-3 to TRBJ2-5, with 10 bases aligning to TRBD1. CDR3 length: 13 residues. Trimming removed 9 bases from V and 3 bases from J; junction bases left unmatched: 4. Germline V gene lookup returns CDR1 ENHRY and CDR2 SYGVKD. The chain's CDR3 is CAIRTGGKETQYF. The CDR3 coding sequence is TGTGCCATTAGGACAGGGGGAAAAGAGACCCAGTACTTC.

This clonotype was observed many times. The V and J genes are TRBV4-2 and TRBJ2-2; 7 bases map to TRBD2. The V and J ends lost 2 bases and 7 bases, in that order; junction bases with no gene match: 7. The germline V gene encodes CDR1 LGHNA and CDR2 YNFKEQ. The CDR3 has 15 amino acids. The CDR3 sequence is CASSQLRELVGELFF. DNA for the CDR3: TGTGCCAGCAGCCAACTGCGGGAGTTGGTCGGGGAGCTGTTTTTT.

In this sample, this clonotype turned up many times. This chain joins TRBV19 and TRBJ1-1, with 7 bases lining up with TRBD1. V lost 7 bases to trimming and J lost 1 base; unmatched junction nucleotides: 6. Per the germline V gene, CDR1 is LNHDA and CDR2 is SQIVND (reference sequence). This CDR3 is 14 amino acids long. CDR3 amino acids: CASTGQARNTEAFF. Here the CDR3 DNA reads TGTGCCAGTACCGGACAGGCAAGGAACACTGAAGCTTTCTTT. The full variable domain, in which reference TRBV19 and TRBJ1-1 provide the parts outside the CDR3, is DGGITQSPKYLFRKEGQNVTLSCEQNLNHDAMYWYRQDPGQGLRLIYYSQIVNDFQKGDIAEGYSVSREKKESFPLTVTSAQKNPTAFYLCASTGQARNTEAFFGQGTRLTVV.

This clonotype was recorded at least ten times. This chain connects TRBV7-9 to TRBJ2-7, with D perhaps matching TRBD2 (5 bases). Germline lookup yields CDR1 SEHNR and CDR2 FQNEAQ (reference sequence). This CDR3 is 11 amino acids long. Deletions cut 4 bases from V and 6 bases from J, with 7 bases between. CDR3 sequence (DNA): TGTGCCAGCAGCTCGGACTCCGAGCAGTACTTC. Amino acids: CASSSDSEQYF.

This clonotype appeared many times. The chain is built from TRBV6-2 or TRBV6-3 and TRBJ2-7; no definite D call. Germline CDR1 is MNHEY and CDR2 is SVGEGT. CDR3 length equals 13 residues. V was cut by 7 bases and J by 0 bases, with 10 bases left in between. For the CDR3, the DNA is TGTGCCAGCATCTCGCAGAGCTCCTACGAGCAGTACTTC. This gives the protein CASISQSSYEQYF.

At least ten counts were recorded for this clonotype. This chain uses TRBV7-9 with TRBJ2-7; D not certain. Trimming pared 2 bases from V and 7 bases from J, leaving 12 bases between. This CDR3 is 13 amino acids long. Looked up from germline, CDR1 is SEHNR and CDR2 is FQNEAQ (reference sequence). The CDR3 region has the DNA TGTGCCAGCAGCTTAATCCCCCCTGAAGAGCAGTACTTC. Residues: CASSLIPPEEQYF.

V usage is TRBV28 and J usage is TRBJ1-1; 7 bases fit TRBD1. Germline V gives CDR1 MDHEN, CDR2 SYDVKM. The CDR3 contains 14 residues. V gave up 7 bases and J gave up 0 bases; unmatched junction bases: 5. The DNA of the CDR3 is TGTGCCAGCACCTCAGGGGGTTTGAACACTGAAGCTTTCTTT. Translation: CASTSGGLNTEAFF.

This clonotype has ten or more counts. This sequence joins TRBV29-1 and TRBJ1-3, with D perhaps TRBD1 (5 bases). Germline CDR1 SQVTM, CDR2 ANQGSEA. The CDR3 spans 14 residues. Trimming took off 7 bases at V and 0 bases at J, with 13 bases between the two ends. The chain's CDR3 is CSAGGQGSGNTIYF. As DNA, the CDR3 is TGCAGCGCTGGAGGGCAGGGCTCTGGAAACACCATATATTTT.